This T cell receptor beta chain was recovered during a study of identical twins. CDR1 is SNHLY, CDR2 FYNNEI, per germline. The trim removed 7 bases at V and 5 bases at J, leaving 9 bases unmatched. The CDR3 totals 14 residues. After template switching added a universal primer site, the resulting cDNA carried unique molecular identifiers. TCRdb re-called the 5' RACE reads through MiXCR, storing one row per CDR3 protein. The sample contains fewer than 650,000 distinct CDR3 sequences, more than 9% of which appear only once. Study-level results: Sequences that were beta out-of-frame showed weaker excess twin sharing. The conclusions drew on cross-sectional statistical analysis instead of tracking the same donors.

This clonotype has a handful of counts. What it recognizes is unknown. This sample also appeared in a second study, on yellow fever vaccine responses in identical twins.

V usage is TRBV2 and J usage is TRBJ2-5; 8 bases are a match to TRBD2. The sequence derives from a woman between 18 and 30 years old in good health. Sequencing used PBMCs. The CDR3 is CASTRSGAGETQYF. CDR3 nucleotide sequence: TGTGCCAGCACCCGTAGCGGGGCGGGGGAGACCCAGTACTTC.